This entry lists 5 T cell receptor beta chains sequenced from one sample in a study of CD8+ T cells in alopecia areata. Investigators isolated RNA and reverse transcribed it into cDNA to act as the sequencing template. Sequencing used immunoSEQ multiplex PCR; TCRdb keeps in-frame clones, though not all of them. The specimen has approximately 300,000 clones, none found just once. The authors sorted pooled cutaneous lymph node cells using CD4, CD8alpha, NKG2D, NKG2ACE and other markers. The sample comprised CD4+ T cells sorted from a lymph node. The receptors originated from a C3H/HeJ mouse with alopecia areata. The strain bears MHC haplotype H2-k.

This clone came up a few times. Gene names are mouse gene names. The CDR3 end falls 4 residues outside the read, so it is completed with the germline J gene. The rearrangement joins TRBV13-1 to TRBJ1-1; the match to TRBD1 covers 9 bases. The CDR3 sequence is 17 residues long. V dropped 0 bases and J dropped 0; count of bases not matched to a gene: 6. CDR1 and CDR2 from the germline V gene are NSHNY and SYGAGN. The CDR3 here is CASSDETGGTPNTEVFF. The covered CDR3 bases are TGTGCCAGCAGTGATGAGACAGGGGGGACCCCAAACACA.

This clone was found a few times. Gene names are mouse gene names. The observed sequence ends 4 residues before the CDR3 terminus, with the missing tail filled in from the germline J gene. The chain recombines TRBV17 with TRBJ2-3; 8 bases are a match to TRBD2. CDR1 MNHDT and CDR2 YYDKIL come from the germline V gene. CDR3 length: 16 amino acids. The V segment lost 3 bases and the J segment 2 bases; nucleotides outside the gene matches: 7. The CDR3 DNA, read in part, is TGTGCTAGCAGTAGTGGGGGGGGCAGGGTTGCAGAA. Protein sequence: CASSSGGGRVAE. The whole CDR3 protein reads CASSSGGGRVAETLYF.

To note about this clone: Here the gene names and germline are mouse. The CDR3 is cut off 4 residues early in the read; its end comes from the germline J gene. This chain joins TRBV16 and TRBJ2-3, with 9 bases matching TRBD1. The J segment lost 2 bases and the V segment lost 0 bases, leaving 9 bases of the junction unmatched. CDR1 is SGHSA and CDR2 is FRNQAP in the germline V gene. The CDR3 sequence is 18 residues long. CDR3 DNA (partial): TGTGCAAGCAGCTTAGAATACGGGACAGGGAGGGATGCAGAA. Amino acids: CASSLEYGTGRDAE. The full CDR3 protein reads CASSLEYGTGRDAETLYF.

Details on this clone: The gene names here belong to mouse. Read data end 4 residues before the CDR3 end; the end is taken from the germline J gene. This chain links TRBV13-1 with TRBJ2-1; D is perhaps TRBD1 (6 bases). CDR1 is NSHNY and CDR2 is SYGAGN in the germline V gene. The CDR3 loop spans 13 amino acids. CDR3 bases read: TGTGCCAGCAGTGGGACAGCGGGGGCT. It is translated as CASSGTAGA. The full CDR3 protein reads CASSGTAGAEQFF.

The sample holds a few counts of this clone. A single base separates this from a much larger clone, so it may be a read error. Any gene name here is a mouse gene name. CDR3 DNA (partial): TGTGCCAGCAGCCAAGAGGGGGGGCGCTCCTAT. Translation gives CASSQEGGRSY. The whole CDR3 protein reads CASSQEGGRSYEQYF. The chain couples TRBV2 to TRBJ2-7, with TRBD2 matching 8 bases. Coverage ceases 4 residues before the CDR3 finishes, and the germline J gene fills in the end. The germline CDR1 and CDR2 sequences are LGHNA and YSYQKL. There are 15 residues in the CDR3. The V segment lost 0 bases and the J segment 0 bases; nucleotides outside the gene matches: 1.